This is a list of T cell receptor beta chains from one sample in a study of shared clonotypes between healthy human individuals. Sequenced by immunoSEQ multiplex PCR; TCRdb stores in-frame clones only, minus some. In the table there are over 300,000 clones, more than 75% of which are singletons. Material: memory CD8+ T cells sorted from blood. Receptor source: a young man in good health. CDR3s include the opening cysteine and the closing phenylalanine or tryptophan. The D gene is left open where the match is weak. Size values are once, few and many counts, or a class for expanded clones, and some rows have none.

d_call | j_call | clone_size | v_call | cdr3_aa | cdr3_nt
NA | TRBJ2-1 | NA | TRBV29-1 | CSAPGLGTHNEQFF | TGCAGCGCTCCTGGCTTGGGGACTCACAATGAGCAGTTCTTC
NA | TRBJ2-7 | once | TRBV5-1 | CASSLGTLLYEQYF | TGCGCCAGCAGCTTGGGGACTCTACTTTACGAGCAGTACTTC
NA | TRBJ1-4 | NA | TRBV28 | CASSFSGSGEKLFF | TGTGCCAGCAGTTTCTCAGGGTCTGGGGAAAAACTGTTTTTT
NA | TRBJ1-5 | NA | TRBV4-1 | CASSQDGTGNYQPQHF | TGCGCCAGCAGCCAAGATGGTACAGGGAACTATCAGCCCCAGCATTTT
TRBD1 | TRBJ2-3 | NA | TRBV10-3 | CAISGRDSGSDTQYF | TGTGCCATCAGTGGCCGGGACAGTGGGTCAGATACGCAGTATTTT
NA | TRBJ1-1 | NA | TRBV28 | CASSFSGTGTEAFF | TGTGCCAGCAGTTTCTCAGGGACGGGAACTGAAGCTTTCTTT
NA | TRBJ2-7 | NA | TRBV4-3 | CASSQDSAGDYEQYF | TGCGCCAGCAGCCAAGATTCGGCAGGGGACTACGAGCAGTACTTC
NA | TRBJ1-2 | once | TRBV11-3 | CASSPPGRNYGYTF | TGTGCCAGCAGCCCTCCGGGCAGGAACTATGGCTACACCTTC
TRBD2 | TRBJ2-2 | NA | TRBV7-9 | CASSPGLAGGKTGELFF | TGTGCCAGCAGCCCAGGACTAGCGGGGGGAAAAACCGGGGAGCTGTTTTTT
TRBD1 | TRBJ2-7 | NA | TRBV6-5 | CASSYSGQGNEQYF | TGTGCCAGCAGTTATTCCGGACAGGGGAACGAGCAGTACTTC
TRBD2 | TRBJ2-7 | NA | TRBV7-9 | CASSPSGLGQYEQYF | TGTGCCAGCAGCCCTAGCGGACTAGGCCAGTACGAGCAGTACTTC
TRBD2 | TRBJ2-7 | NA | TRBV29-1 | CSVEGLAGEYEQYF | TGCAGCGTTGAAGGACTAGCGGGGGAGTACGAGCAGTACTTC
NA | TRBJ2-7 | NA | TRBV27 | CASRYSGGSSYEQYF | TGTGCCAGCAGATACAGTGGGGGCTCGTCCTACGAGCAGTACTTC
NA | TRBJ2-2 | NA | TRBV6-5 | CASSYGVNTGELFF | TGTGCCAGCAGTTACGGAGTTAACACCGGGGAGCTGTTTTTT
TRBD1 | TRBJ2-2 | NA | TRBV5-6 | CASSWGPGQGGSGELFF | TGTGCCAGCAGCTGGGGGCCGGGACAGGGAGGGTCCGGGGAGCTGTTTTTT
NA | TRBJ1-2 | NA | TRBV5-4 | CASSLAGNYGYTF | TGTGCCAGCAGCTTGGCAGGGAACTATGGCTACACCTTC
NA | TRBJ1-1 | NA | TRBV5-1 | CASSLLGVNTEAFF | TGCGCCAGCAGCTTGTTGGGAGTGAACACTGAAGCTTTCTTT
NA | TRBJ1-3 | NA | TRBV6-1 | CASDTFSGNTIYF | TGTGCCAGTGACACCTTCTCTGGAAACACCATATATTTT
TRBD2 | TRBJ2-5 | NA | TRBV6-4 | CASTHSGRGWQETQYF | TGTGCCAGCACTCACAGCGGGAGGGGGTGGCAAGAGACCCAGTACTTC
NA | TRBJ2-7 | NA | TRBV5-4 | CASSSGKRLYF | TGTGCCAGCAGCTCGGGGAAAAGGCTGTACTTC
TRBD1 | TRBJ1-2 | NA | TRBV4-3 | CASSQVEGAGYTF | TGCGCCAGCAGCCAAGTTGAGGGGGCTGGCTACACCTTC
NA | TRBJ1-1 | once | TRBV27 | CASSLDGTLNTEAFF | TGTGCCAGCAGTTTAGACGGGACACTGAACACTGAAGCTTTCTTT
TRBD2 | TRBJ2-3 | once | TRBV5-8 | CASRVARTSGITDTQYF | TGTGCCAGCAGGGTGGCACGGACTAGCGGAATCACAGATACGCAGTATTTT
NA | TRBJ2-7 | NA | TRBV21-1 | CASSRISGRLASWEQYF | TGTGCCAGCAGCAGGATTAGCGGGAGATTGGCGTCCTGGGAGCAGTACTTC
NA | TRBJ2-5 | NA | TRBV5-1 | CASSPEAGGETQYF | TGCGCCAGCAGCCCTGAGGCTGGGGGAGAGACCCAGTACTTC
NA | TRBJ1-2 | NA | TRBV13 | CASSNLSSDYNYGYTF | TGTGCCAGCAGCAACTTAAGCAGTGATTATAACTATGGCTACACCTTC
NA | TRBJ2-7 | NA | TRBV4-1 | CASSQDPIGGLTYEQYF | TGCGCCAGCAGCCAAGATCCCATAGGGGGACTAACCTACGAGCAGTACTTC
NA | TRBJ2-7 | few | TRBV7-8 | CASSLVTGNYEQYF | TGTGCCAGCAGCTTAGTAACAGGGAACTACGAGCAGTACTTC
NA | TRBJ2-7 | NA | TRBV7-8 | CASSSPFVGSGTYEQYF | TGTGCCAGCAGCTCCCCATTCGTGGGCTCAGGCACCTACGAGCAGTACTTC
TRBD2 | TRBJ2-1 | NA | TRBV4-1 | CASSDLAGSSYNEQFF | TGCGCCAGCAGTGATCTAGCGGGGAGCTCCTACAATGAGCAGTTCTTC
NA | TRBJ2-7 | once | TRBV21-1 | CASSLQPGQGVAYEQYF | TGTGCCAGCAGCCTCCAGCCGGGACAGGGGGTCGCCTACGAGCAGTACTTC
TRBD1 | TRBJ2-7 | NA | TRBV5-6 | CASSSDRDEQYF | TGTGCCAGCAGCTCAGACAGGGACGAGCAGTACTTC
TRBD1 | TRBJ2-5 | NA | TRBV7-9 | CASTSVTGWAMETQYF | TGTGCCAGCACCTCGGTGACAGGGTGGGCCATGGAGACCCAGTACTTC
NA | TRBJ2-1 | NA | TRBV6-5 | CASSYFRSGYNEQFF | TGTGCCAGCAGTTACTTCAGAAGCGGATACAATGAGCAGTTCTTC
NA | TRBJ1-2 | NA | TRBV7-9 | CASSLASELNYGYTF | TGTGCCAGCAGCTTAGCGTCAGAGCTAAACTATGGCTACACCTTC
NA | TRBJ2-7 | NA | TRBV2 | CASSELIYEQYF | TGTGCCAGCAGTGAACTAATCTACGAGCAGTACTTC
NA | TRBJ2-3 | NA | TRBV11-2 | CASSLDLDTQYF | TGTGCCAGCAGCTTAGATTTGGATACGCAGTATTTT
NA | TRBJ2-3 | few | TRBV28 | CASSLFSITDTQYF | TGTGCCAGCAGTTTATTTTCTATCACAGATACGCAGTATTTT
NA | TRBJ1-5 | NA | TRBV4-3 | CASSQDRGGRNQPQHF | TGCGCCAGCAGCCAAGATAGGGGGGGCCGAAATCAGCCCCAGCATTTT
TRBD2 | TRBJ2-2 | once | TRBV9 | CASSVVSGGPAFRELFF | TGTGCCAGCAGCGTAGTTAGCGGGGGGCCCGCTTTCCGGGAGCTGTTTTTT
NA | TRBJ2-3 | NA | TRBV9 | CASSVSVLSTDTQYF | TGTGCCAGCAGCGTCTCAGTTCTCAGCACAGATACGCAGTATTTT
TRBD1 | TRBJ1-1 | NA | TRBV4-3 | CASSQGQGVTEAFF | TGCGCCAGCAGCCAGGGACAGGGGGTCACTGAAGCTTTCTTT
NA | TRBJ1-4 | few | TRBV19 | CASMAPTNEKLFF | TGTGCCAGTATGGCTCCAACTAATGAAAAACTGTTTTTT
NA | TRBJ2-7 | NA | TRBV4-1 | CASSQAQGYEQYF | TGCGCCAGCAGCCAAGCGCAGGGCTACGAGCAGTACTTC
TRBD1 | TRBJ2-7 | NA | TRBV7-6 | CASSSGSGQADYEQYF | TGTGCCAGCAGCTCGGGCTCAGGACAGGCGGACTACGAGCAGTACTTC
TRBD1 | TRBJ2-7 | NA | TRBV6-1 | CASSGTVTYEQYF | TGTGCCAGCAGCGGGACAGTGACCTACGAGCAGTACTTC